The sequence of this TCR beta chain was determined in a study of blood T cell repertoires in COVID-19. Study context: The United States, Italy and Spain supplied acute and convalescent COVID-19 samples. PBMCs, B-cell-depleted T cells, or T cells provided the cDNA or gDNA that made up the material.

Per the original methods: Quantification of nucleated cells was approximated via reference gene primer amplification. Assay used: immunoSEQ multiplex PCR; TCRdb lists only in-frame clones, some missing. V and J calls and clone size are those listed in that table; D and trimming were worked out from the DNA. The data show about 120,000 clones, roughly nine tenths seen once. The sequence came from a man aged 50-60 years with active COVID-19. Sequences were obtained from peripheral blood.

The DNA of the CDR3 is TGTGCCAGTAGTATAGATCCTAGCGGGGGGACCCAGTACTTC. Encoded protein: CASSIDPSGGTQYF. The V call is TRBV19, the J call TRBJ2-5, with 10 bases identical to TRBD2. The CDR3 totals 14 residues. With V trimmed by 0 bases and J by 7 bases, 2 bases remained unmatched. Per the germline V gene, CDR1 is LNHDA and CDR2 is SQIVND (reference sequence).